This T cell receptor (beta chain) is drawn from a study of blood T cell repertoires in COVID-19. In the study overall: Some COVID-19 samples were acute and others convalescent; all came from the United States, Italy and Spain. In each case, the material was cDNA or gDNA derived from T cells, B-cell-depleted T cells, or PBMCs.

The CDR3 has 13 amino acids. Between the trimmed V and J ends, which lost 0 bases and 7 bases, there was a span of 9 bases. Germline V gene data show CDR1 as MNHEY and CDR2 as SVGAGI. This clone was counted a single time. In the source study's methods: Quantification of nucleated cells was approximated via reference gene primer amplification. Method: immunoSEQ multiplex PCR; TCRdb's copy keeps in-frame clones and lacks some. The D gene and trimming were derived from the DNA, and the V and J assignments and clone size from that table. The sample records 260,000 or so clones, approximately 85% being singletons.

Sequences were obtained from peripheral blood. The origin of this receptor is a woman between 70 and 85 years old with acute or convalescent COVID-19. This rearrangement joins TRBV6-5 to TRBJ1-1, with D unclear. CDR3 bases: TGTGCCAGCAGTTACTCGAGTATCGTTGAAGCTTTCTTT. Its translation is CASSYSSIVEAFF.